What follows describes a single T cell receptor (beta chain). As yet, its antigen is unknown. This sample was taken from a study of cytomegalovirus exposure and HLA in healthy donors. The study's findings and limits: In vitro data verified a few CMV-associated chains as specific for CMV antigens.

The PCR had 60 Vbeta and 13 Jbeta primers. Method: immunoSEQ multiplex PCR; TCRdb's copy keeps in-frame clones and lacks some. There are roughly 55,000 clones in the sample, with 11% held by the top ten. Germline CDR1 and CDR2: SGHDN and FVKESK. Trimming took 1 base from V and 6 from J, leaving 13 bases between them. The CDR3 is made up of 14 amino acids. The source material was PBMCs. The TCR sequence derives from a woman in her fifties or sixties in good health and CMV-seropositive. This rearrangement joins TRBV14 to TRBJ2-7; D gene unclear. Written as DNA, the CDR3 is TGTGCCAGCAGCCAAGTAGACCTAGTCAGCGAGCAGTACTTC. It codes for CASSQVDLVSEQYF.